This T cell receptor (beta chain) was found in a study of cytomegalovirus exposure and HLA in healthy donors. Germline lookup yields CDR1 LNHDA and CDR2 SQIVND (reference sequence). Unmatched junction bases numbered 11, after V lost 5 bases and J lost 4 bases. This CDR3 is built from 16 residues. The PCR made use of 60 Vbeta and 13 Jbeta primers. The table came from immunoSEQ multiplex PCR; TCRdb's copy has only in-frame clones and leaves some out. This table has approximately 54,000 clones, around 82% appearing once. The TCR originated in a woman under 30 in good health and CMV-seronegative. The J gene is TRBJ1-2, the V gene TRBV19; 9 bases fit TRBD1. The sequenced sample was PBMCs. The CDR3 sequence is CASSLSYRGPGYGYTF. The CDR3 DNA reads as TGTGCCAGTAGTCTGAGTTACAGGGGGCCGGGCTATGGCTACACCTTC.